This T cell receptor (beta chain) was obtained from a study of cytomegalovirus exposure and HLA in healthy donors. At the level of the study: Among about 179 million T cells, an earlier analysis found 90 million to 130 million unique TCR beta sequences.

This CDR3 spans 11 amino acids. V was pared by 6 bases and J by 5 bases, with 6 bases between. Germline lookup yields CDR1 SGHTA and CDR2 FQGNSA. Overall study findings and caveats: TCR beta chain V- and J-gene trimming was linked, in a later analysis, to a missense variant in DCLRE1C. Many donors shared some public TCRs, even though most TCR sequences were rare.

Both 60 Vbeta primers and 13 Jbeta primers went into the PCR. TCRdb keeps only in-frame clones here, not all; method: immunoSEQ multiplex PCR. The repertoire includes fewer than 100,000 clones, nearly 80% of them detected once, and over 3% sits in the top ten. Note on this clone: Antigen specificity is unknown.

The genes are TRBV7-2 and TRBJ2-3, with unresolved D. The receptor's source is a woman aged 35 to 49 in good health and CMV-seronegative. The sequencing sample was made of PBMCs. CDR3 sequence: CASRLRDTQYF. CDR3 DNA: TGTGCCAGCAGGCTTAGAGATACGCAGTATTTT.